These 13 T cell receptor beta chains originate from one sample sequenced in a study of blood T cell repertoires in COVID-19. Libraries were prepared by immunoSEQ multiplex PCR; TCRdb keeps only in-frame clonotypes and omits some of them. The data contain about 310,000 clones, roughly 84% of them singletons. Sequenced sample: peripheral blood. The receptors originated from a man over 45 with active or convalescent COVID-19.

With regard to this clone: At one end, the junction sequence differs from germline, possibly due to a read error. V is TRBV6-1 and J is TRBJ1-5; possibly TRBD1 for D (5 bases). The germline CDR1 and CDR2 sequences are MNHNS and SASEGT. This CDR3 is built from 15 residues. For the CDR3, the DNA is TGTGCCAGCAGCGAAGGCGGGGGGATCAATCAGCCCCAGCATTTT. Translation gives CASSEGGGINQPQHF.

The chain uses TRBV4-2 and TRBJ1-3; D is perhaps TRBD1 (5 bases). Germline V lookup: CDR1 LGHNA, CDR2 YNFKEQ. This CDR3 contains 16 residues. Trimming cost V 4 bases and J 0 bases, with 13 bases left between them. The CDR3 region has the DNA TGTGCCAGCAGCCTCGCAACAGGAGACTCTGGAAACACCATATATTTT. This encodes CASSLATGDSGNTIYF.

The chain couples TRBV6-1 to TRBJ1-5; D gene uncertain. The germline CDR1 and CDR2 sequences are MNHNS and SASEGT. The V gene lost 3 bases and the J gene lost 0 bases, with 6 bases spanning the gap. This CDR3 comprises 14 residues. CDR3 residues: CASSDSYSNQPQHF. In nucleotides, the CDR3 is TGTGCCAGCAGTGATTCCTATAGCAATCAGCCCCAGCATTTT.

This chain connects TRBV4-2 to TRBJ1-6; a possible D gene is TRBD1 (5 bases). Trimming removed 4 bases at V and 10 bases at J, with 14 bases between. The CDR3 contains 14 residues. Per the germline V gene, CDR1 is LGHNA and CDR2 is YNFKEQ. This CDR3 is CASSPQQEGSPLHF. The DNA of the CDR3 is TGTGCCAGCAGCCCCCAACAGGAAGGCTCACCCCTCCACTTT.

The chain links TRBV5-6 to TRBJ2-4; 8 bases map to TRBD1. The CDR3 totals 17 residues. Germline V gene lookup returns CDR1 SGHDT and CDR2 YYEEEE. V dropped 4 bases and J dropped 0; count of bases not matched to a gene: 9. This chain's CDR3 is CASSVPGQDLAKNIQYF. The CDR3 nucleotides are TGTGCCAGCAGCGTGCCGGGACAGGATTTAGCCAAAAACATTCAGTACTTC.

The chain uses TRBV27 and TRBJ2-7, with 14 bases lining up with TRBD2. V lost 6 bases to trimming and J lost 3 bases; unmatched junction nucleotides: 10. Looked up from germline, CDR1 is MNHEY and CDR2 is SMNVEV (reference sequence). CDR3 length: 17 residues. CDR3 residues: CASRGTSGSPGGYEQYF. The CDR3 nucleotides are TGTGCCAGCAGAGGGACTAGCGGGAGCCCCGGGGGCTACGAGCAGTACTTC.

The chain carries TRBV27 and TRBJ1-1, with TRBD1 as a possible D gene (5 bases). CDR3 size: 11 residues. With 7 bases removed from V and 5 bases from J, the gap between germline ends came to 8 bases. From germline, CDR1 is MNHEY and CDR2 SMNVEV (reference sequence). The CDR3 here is CASIRGTEAFF. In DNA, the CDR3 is TGTGCCAGCATAAGGGGAACTGAAGCTTTCTTT.

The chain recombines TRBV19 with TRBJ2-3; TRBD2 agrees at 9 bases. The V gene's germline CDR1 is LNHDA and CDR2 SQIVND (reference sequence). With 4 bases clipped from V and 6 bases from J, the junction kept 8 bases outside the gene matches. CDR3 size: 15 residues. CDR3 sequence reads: CASSRLAGPLDTQYF. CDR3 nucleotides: TGTGCCAGTAGTAGGCTAGCGGGACCCCTGGATACGCAGTATTTT.

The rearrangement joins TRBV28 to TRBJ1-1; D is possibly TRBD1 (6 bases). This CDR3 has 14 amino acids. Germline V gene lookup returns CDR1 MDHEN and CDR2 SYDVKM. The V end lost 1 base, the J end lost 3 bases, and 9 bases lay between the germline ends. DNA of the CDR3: TGTGCCAGCAGTTTATACGCAGGGGACACTGAAGCTTTCTTT. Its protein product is CASSLYAGDTEAFF.

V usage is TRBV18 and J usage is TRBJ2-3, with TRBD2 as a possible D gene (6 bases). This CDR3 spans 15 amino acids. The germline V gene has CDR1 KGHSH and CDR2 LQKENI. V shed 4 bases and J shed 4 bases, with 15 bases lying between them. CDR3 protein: CASSHETSAPDTQYF. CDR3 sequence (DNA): TGTGCCAGCTCACACGAGACTAGTGCCCCAGATACGCAGTATTTT.

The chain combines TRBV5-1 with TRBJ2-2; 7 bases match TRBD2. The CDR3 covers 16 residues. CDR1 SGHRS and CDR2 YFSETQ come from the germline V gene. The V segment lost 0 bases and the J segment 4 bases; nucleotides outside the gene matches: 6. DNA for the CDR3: TGCGCCAGCAGCTTGGTGGCGGGAGCAACCACCGGGGAGCTGTTTTTT. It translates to CASSLVAGATTGELFF.

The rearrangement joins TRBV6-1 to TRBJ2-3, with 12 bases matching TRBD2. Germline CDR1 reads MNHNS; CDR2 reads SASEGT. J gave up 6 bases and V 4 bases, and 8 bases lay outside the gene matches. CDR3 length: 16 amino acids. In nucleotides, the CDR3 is TGTGCCAGCAGTGGCGGACTAGCGGGAAGGGGGGATACGCAGTATTTT. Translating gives CASSGGLAGRGDTQYF.

The CDR3 region has the DNA TGCGCCAGCTCGTTCGGCGGGAGGGAAGAGACCCAGTACTTC. Protein: CASSFGGREETQYF. The chain combines TRBV5-1 with TRBJ2-5; 9 nucleotides align to TRBD2. V dropped 7 bases and J dropped 3; count of bases not matched to a gene: 7. Germline V gives CDR1 SGHRS, CDR2 YFSETQ. The CDR3 contains 14 residues.